Listed below are T cell receptor beta chains from one sample, sequenced in a study of shared clonotypes between healthy human individuals. The protocol was immunoSEQ multiplex PCR, while the TCRdb copy is restricted to in-frame clones and leaves out a portion. The table lists about 2.4 million clones, 93% of them singletons. What was sequenced was naive CD4+ T cells from PBMCs. Receptor source: a man aged 18 to 30 in good health. Some clones in this sample may be carry-over from other donors' samples. CDR3s include the opening cysteine and the closing phenylalanine or tryptophan. The D gene is left open where the match is weak. Not all rows give a size; the values are once, few, many and, for expanded clones, a class.

CDR3aa	CDR3nt	j_gene	abundance	d_gene	v_gene
CASGSQSPPDTQYF	TGCGCCAGCGGGAGCCAGTCGCCCCCAGATACGCAGTATTTT	TRBJ2-3	NA	NA	TRBV5-1
CASSPRTAFSYEQYF	TGTGCCAGCAGTCCAAGGACAGCCTTCTCCTACGAGCAGTACTTC	TRBJ2-7	NA	NA	TRBV6-5
CASSPPLAAQETQYF	TGTGCCAGCTCACCACCTCTGGCAGCGCAAGAGACCCAGTACTTC	TRBJ2-5	NA	NA	TRBV18
CASSLGTSGVTGELFF	TGTGCCAGCAGCTTAGGGACTAGCGGGGTCACCGGGGAGCTGTTTTTT	TRBJ2-2	NA	TRBD2	TRBV11-3
CASSRLGQDRTYEQYF	TGCGCCAGCAGTCGATTAGGACAGGACAGAACCTACGAGCAGTACTTC	TRBJ2-7	NA	TRBD1	TRBV4-1
CASSQGGNGANVLTF	TGTGCCAGCAGCCAGGGGGGGAATGGGGCCAACGTCCTGACTTTC	TRBJ2-6	NA	TRBD2	TRBV4-2
CASSPWYAGGTDTQYF	TGTGCCAGCTCACCATGGTACGCTGGAGGCACAGATACGCAGTATTTT	TRBJ2-3	NA	NA	TRBV18
CASSPAATTYEQYF	TGTGCCAGCAGCCCGGCGGCTACCACCTACGAGCAGTACTTC	TRBJ2-7	NA	NA	TRBV5-4
CASSQDPGLSAYNEQFF	TGCGCCAGCAGCCAAGATCCCGGGTTGAGTGCCTACAATGAGCAGTTCTTC	TRBJ2-1	NA	NA	TRBV4-1
CASRIGGSGGRDTDTQYF	TGTGCCAGCAGAATTGGGGGTTCTGGCGGGAGGGACACAGATACGCAGTATTTT	TRBJ2-3	NA	TRBD2	TRBV7-2
CASSIPGGALDEQFF	TGTGCCAGCAGCATTCCAGGGGGCGCGTTAGATGAGCAGTTCTTC	TRBJ2-1	NA	TRBD1	TRBV5-4
CAISSGLARTDTQYF	TGTGCCATCAGTAGCGGACTAGCCCGCACAGATACGCAGTATTTT	TRBJ2-3	NA	TRBD2	TRBV10-3
CASSPSNGVNIQYF	TGTGCCAGCAGCCCCAGTAACGGAGTAAACATTCAGTACTTC	TRBJ2-4	NA	NA	TRBV28
CASSLGRASSYNEQFF	TGTGCCAGCAGTTTGGGGCGGGCCTCTTCCTACAATGAGCAGTTCTTC	TRBJ2-1	once	NA	TRBV28
CAWSPRRGTEAFF	TGTGCCTGGAGTCCCCGCCGAGGGACTGAAGCTTTCTTT	TRBJ1-1	NA	NA	TRBV30
CASSYSFQRLGGYTF	TGTGCCAGCAGTTACTCGTTCCAGAGACTCGGTGGCTACACCTTC	TRBJ1-2	NA	NA	TRBV6-5
CASSRGDPGFDSPLHF	TGTGCCAGCAGTCGGGGGGATCCAGGGTTTGATTCACCCCTCCACTTT	TRBJ1-6	NA	NA	TRBV7-9
CASTGRVETQYF	TGTGCCAGCACCGGGAGGGTAGAGACCCAGTACTTC	TRBJ2-5	NA	TRBD2	TRBV2
CAMGYRDFEQYF	TGTGCCATGGGGTATCGGGATTTCGAGCAGTACTTC	TRBJ2-7	NA	NA	TRBV27
CATSRNDLNYGYTF	TGTGCCACCAGCAGAAATGACTTAAACTATGGCTACACCTTC	TRBJ1-2	NA	NA	TRBV15
CASRGQGNQPQHF	TGTGCCAGTAGAGGACAGGGCAATCAGCCCCAGCATTTT	TRBJ1-5	NA	TRBD1	TRBV19
CASSLAGLRATRYGYTF	TGTGCCAGCAGCTTGGCAGGGTTGCGGGCTACTCGGTATGGCTACACCTTC	TRBJ1-2	NA	NA	TRBV5-8